The entry below describes one TCR beta chain. Its binding antigen is unknown. No per-base quality is available; no much larger clone lies one base away. Sequencing was performed on an Illumina NovaSeq 6000. TCRalpha and TCRbeta cDNA libraries were built by 5'RACE with constant-segment primers, adding sample barcodes and unique molecular identifiers. Trizol reagent was used to extract RNA from every sample. The libraries were amplified in two PCR steps, and the second step added a second sample barcode and Illumina TruSeq adapters. Sequencing of the libraries was done on an Illumina NovaSeq, producing 2 x 150 bp paired-end reads. The original methods were these. With migec v1.2.7, reads were demultiplexed and then collapsed into UMI-guided consensus sequences. With mixcr v2.1.11, UMI consensuses were aligned to TRA and TRB V and J templates and assembled into clonotypes. A clonotype was counted as expanded or contracted only when both edgeR and NoisET called the clonotype significant, with the noise models trained on biological replicates. For edgeR calls, the cutoffs were a false discovery rate-adjusted p below 0.01 and a log2 fold-change threshold of 1. As an exploratory analysis of dynamics, PCA with hierarchical clustering was applied to max-normalized trajectories of the 1000 most abundant clonotypes. The CD4 or CD8 phenotype of responding clones was assigned using the separately sequenced CD4+ and CD8+ repertoires. The raw public reads went through TCRdb reprocessing: fastp at Q25, MiXCR clone calling, in-frame beta chains kept. Each entry is one CDR3 protein sequence, shown with its most common DNA and genes. These V and J calls are TCRdb output, not the study's own analysis. In this sample the table shows 450,000 to 700,000 distinct CDR3 sequences, about a sixth of which occur a single time. The ten biggest clones cover 12% of the sample.

This sample is part of a study of T-cell memory formation after mild COVID-19 (dated by TCRdb to the early 2020s). In terms of the full investigation: TCR sequence clusters from the two donors were largely donor specific. In two donors, T-cell clones that expanded and contracted after mild COVID-19 were followed by sequencing TCRalpha and TCRbeta repertoires longitudinally. The cohort comprised two young, previously healthy adult volunteers, one female and one male. The paper as a whole reports these results and caveats: Balanced CD4/CD8 phenotypes were observed for clones contracting from day 15 to 85, whereas a bias towards CD4+ was observed for a second wave of clones expanding from day 15 to 37. Contracting CD4+ clones were found mainly in CM and EM memory subsets, while CD8+ clones were enriched in EMRA. Whether the second-wave clones peaking on day 37 were SARS-CoV-2 specific was not confirmed. Some responding clones were detected in pre-infection memory, which suggested that pre-existing cross-reactive memory T cells had joined the SARS-CoV-2 response. The study covered only a couple of mild cases, and larger cohorts including severe cases with pre-infection samples were considered necessary.

V is trimmed back by 3 bases and J by 7 bases, and the junction contains 5 bases that no gene match accounts for. Per the germline V gene (reference sequence), LNHDA is the CDR1 and SQIVND is the CDR2. The CDR3, cysteine through phenylalanine, is 14 amino acids long. The only DNA kept is the CDR3, 42 bases in frame from the first base. Ficoll-Paque density gradient centrifugation was used to isolate PBMCs. Input material: PBMCs or a T cell subset sorted from them (not recorded which). The source of this sequence is an adult woman who had mild COVID-19 (a few samples of this study predate the infection). The sample titles of this study are shuffled in the database, so cell type and time point are left out; the donor was told from shared clones. The chain is made from TRBV19 and TRBJ2-7; 11 bases in the middle match TRBD1. Read as DNA, the sequence is TGTGCCAGTAGTATTGGACAGGGGGCGTGGGAGCAGTACTTC. Its translation is CASSIGQGAWEQYF.